The 19 T cell receptor beta chains below were found in one sample sequenced in a study of T cell repertoires in cytomegalovirus infection. These receptors are not linked to any known antigen. TCRdb called the reads again in MiXCR, with one record for every CDR3 protein. The table shows fewer than 1,000,000 distinct CDR3 sequences, with about a third occurring only once. This specimen consisted of cultured CD8+ T cells from PBMCs, obtained from culture after CMV antigen stimulation. The receptors derive from a human donor in good health (CMV status not recorded). Some clones in this sample may be carry-over from other donors' samples.

This chain joins TRBV28 and TRBJ2-3; 11 bases match TRBD2. With 2 bases clipped from V and 5 bases from J, the junction kept 9 bases outside the gene matches. The length of the CDR3 is 17 residues. The germline CDR1 and CDR2 sequences are MDHEN and SYDVKM. The CDR3 region is CASSLPASGGLGDTQYF. The CDR3 DNA is TGTGCCAGCAGTTTACCCGCTAGCGGGGGGCTAGGAGATACGCAGTATTTT.

Only a few counts were recorded for this clonotype. The chain combines TRBV28 with TRBJ2-7; 9 bases fit TRBD1. Losses at the gene ends were 6 bases for V and 5 bases for J; bases not matched to a gene: 8. Germline lookup yields CDR1 MDHEN and CDR2 SYDVKM. The CDR3 extends over 14 amino acids. The CDR3 DNA is TGTGCCAGCAGCCGGACAGGGGAAGGGGACGAGCAGTACGTC. It is translated as CASSRTGEGDEQYV.

About this clonotype: At one end the junction does not follow the germline gene, possibly because of a read error. The V and J genes are TRBV7-9 and TRBJ1-1; D may be TRBD1 (6 bases). Germline CDR1 is SEHNR and CDR2 is FQNEAQ (reference sequence). The CDR3 is made up of 17 amino acids. CDR3 in amino acids: CASSYMGATGLNTKAFF. DNA for the CDR3: TGTGCCAGCAGCTACATGGGGGCGACAGGATTGAACACTAAAGCTTTCTTT.

This clonotype came up a few times. CDR3 nucleotide sequence: TGTGCCAGCTCGGGACAGGGGGCTGGCTACACCTTC. It translates to CASSGQGAGYTF. J is TRBJ1-2 and V is TRBV6-2 or TRBV6-3; 12 bases agree with TRBD1. The V and J ends lost 8 bases and 7 bases, in that order; junction bases with no gene match: 2. Germline lookup yields CDR1 MNHEY and CDR2 SVGEGT. The length of the CDR3 is 12 residues.

As regards this clonotype: Being one base from a much bigger clone, this may be a read error. This chain connects TRBV6-2 or TRBV6-3 to TRBJ1-5; no clear D. The germline V gene has CDR1 MNHEY and CDR2 SVGEGT. The CDR3 runs to 15 residues. CDR3 sequence: CASSYSGNAFQHQHF. The CDR3 DNA reads TGTGCCAGCAGTTACTCAGGGAACGCCTTCCAGCACCAGCATTTT.

Only a few counts were recorded for this clonotype. The rearrangement links TRBV7-6 to TRBJ1-4; D not certain. CDR1 and CDR2 from the germline V gene are SGHVS and FNYEAQ. The CDR3 runs to 15 residues. V lost 0 bases, J lost 8 bases, and 13 bases lay in between. Here the CDR3 reads CASSLARESQEKLFF. In nucleotides, the CDR3 is TGTGCCAGCAGCTTAGCGCGGGAATCCCAAGAAAAACTGTTTTTT.

The table lists this clonotype with a few counts. CDR3 sequence reads: CASSLLGGRNEKLFF. CDR3 sequence (DNA): TGTGCCAGCAGTTTATTGGGGGGGAGGAATGAAAAACTGTTTTTT. The chain employs TRBV27 and TRBJ1-4; D might be TRBD1 (5 bases). The CDR3 length is 15 residues. Germline CDR1 MNHEY, CDR2 SMNVEV (reference sequence). V was pared by 1 base and J by 5 bases, with 11 bases between.

This clonotype was recorded at least ten times. CDR3 sequence reads: CASSYPDRPEVETQYF. The CDR3 DNA is TGTGCCAGCAGTTACCCCGACCGCCCCGAGGTGGAGACCCAGTACTTC. This sequence joins TRBV6-6 and TRBJ2-5; no clear D gene. The V end was cut by 2 bases, the J end by 5 bases, with 18 bases between. CDR1 is MNHNY and CDR2 is SVGAGI in the germline V gene (reference sequence). CDR3 length: 16 residues.

Many counts were recorded for this clonotype. This chain uses TRBV7-9 with TRBJ1-5, with D hard to call. Per germline, CDR1 SEHNR and CDR2 FQNEAQ (reference sequence). The V end lost 5 bases, the J end lost 3 bases, and 11 bases lay between the germline ends. The CDR3 extends over 14 amino acids. DNA for the CDR3: TGTGCCAGCAGCCTTCAAGGCCTCAATCAGCCCCAGCATTTT. As protein: CASSLQGLNQPQHF.

The table lists this clonotype with a few counts. The chain links TRBV19 to TRBJ2-3; no clear D. The CDR3 is 11 amino acids. V dropped 10 bases and J dropped 6 bases, with 11 bases sitting between them. CDR1 and CDR2 (germline): LNHDA, SQIVND (reference sequence). The CDR3 region is CATLGGDTQYF. CDR3 nucleotides: TGTGCCACCCTGGGCGGTGATACGCAGTATTTT.

The chain has TRBV20-1 and TRBJ1-1; D may be TRBD1 (6 bases). The CDR3 is 16 amino acids. V lost 3 bases and J 0 bases, leaving 17 bases between the germline ends. Germline CDR1 is DFQATT and CDR2 is SNEGSKA (reference sequence). In DNA, the CDR3 is TGCAGTGCTAGTTCCTCGGACAGTCAATTGAACACTGAAGCTTTCTTT. This encodes CSASSSDSQLNTEAFF.

Concerning this clonotype itself: Since the CDR3 does not end with the conserved phenylalanine or tryptophan, this likely comes from a read error. V is TRBV6-2 or TRBV6-3 and J is TRBJ1-5, with D possibly being TRBD1 (5 bases). The germline gives CDR1 MNHEY, CDR2 SVGEGT. V lost 10 bases to trimming and J lost 0 bases, with 13 bases between them. The CDR3 runs 14 residues. The CDR3 nucleotides read TGTGCCACTTTGGACACGACTAGCAATCAGCCCCAGCATTAT. Amino acids: CATLDTTSNQPQHY.

This clonotype was counted only a few times. The chain combines TRBV2 with TRBJ2-4, with D possibly matching TRBD1 (5 bases). V shed 6 bases and J shed 6 bases, with 9 bases lying between them. This CDR3 contains 12 residues. Germline assignment: CDR1 SNHLY and CDR2 FYNNEI. Here the CDR3 DNA reads TGTGCCAGCAGCTACAGGTTAAACATTCAGTACTTC. Residues: CASSYRLNIQYF.

This clonotype has just a few counts. This chain connects TRBV10-3 to TRBJ2-5, with TRBD1 identical over 12 bases. V shed 3 bases and J 5 bases; nucleotides not matched to a gene: 19. The germline V gene encodes CDR1 ENHRY and CDR2 SYGVKD. The length of the CDR3 is 20 residues. CDR3 nucleotide sequence: TGTGCCATCAGTGATCTGCGTCGGCGGACCGGGACAGGGGGCAGTGAGACCCAGTACTTC. Translation gives CAISDLRRRTGTGGSETQYF.

This clonotype was counted many times. V gene TRBV6-5 combines with J gene TRBJ1-2; no reliable D call. This CDR3 has 15 residues. V lost 6 bases to trimming and J lost 1 base, with 15 bases between them. Germline assignment: CDR1 MNHEY and CDR2 SVGAGI. CDR3 bases: TGTGCCAGCAGGACACCTTACTCGTTTAACTATGGCTACACCTTC. Translation gives CASRTPYSFNYGYTF.

Points on this clonotype: At one of its ends the junction is not consistent with the germline gene, which may arise from a read error. The chain recombines TRBV27 with TRBJ2-5, with D perhaps being TRBD1 or TRBD2 (7 bases each). CDR3 length: 16 residues. Germline-derived CDR1 and CDR2 are MNHEY and SMNVEV (reference sequence). The CDR3 bases are TGTGCCAGCAGACTAGCAGGGGGGGTCGCACAAGAGACCGAGTACTTC. This sequence encodes CASRLAGGVAQETEYF.

This clonotype was counted at least ten times. This chain connects TRBV7-9 to TRBJ2-3; possibly TRBD2 for D (5 bases). The CDR3 consists of 15 residues. Germline V gene lookup returns CDR1 SEHNR and CDR2 FQNEAQ (reference sequence). The germline V and J ends were trimmed by 1 base and 1 base, with 9 bases remaining between them. CDR3 amino acids: CASSLVSRGTDTQYF. CDR3 DNA: TGTGCCAGCAGCTTAGTCTCGCGGGGCACAGATACGCAGTATTTT.

This chain links TRBV27 with TRBJ1-1; a possible D gene is TRBD1 (5 bases). V lost 5 bases and J lost 1, with 14 bases in between. Germline V gene lookup returns CDR1 MNHEY and CDR2 SMNVEV (reference sequence). The CDR3 length is 15 residues. CDR3 loop: CASSPRAGRNTEAFF. Written as DNA, the CDR3 is TGTGCCAGCAGTCCTCGAGCAGGGAGGAACACTGAAGCTTTCTTT.

This clonotype was seen many times. The V gene is TRBV4-3, the J gene TRBJ1-6; tentative D call: TRBD1 (5 bases). V was cut by 0 bases and J by 9 bases, with 9 bases left in between. The CDR3 has 14 residues. Per germline, CDR1 LGHNA and CDR2 YSLEER. The CDR3 is CASSQDRGVSPLHF. Written as DNA, the CDR3 is TGCGCCAGCAGCCAAGACCGGGGGGTTTCACCCCTCCACTTT.